This paragraph covers one T cell receptor beta chain sequence. Its cognate antigen has yet to be identified. No qualities accompany the bases; no much larger clone lies one base away. Trimming removed 10 bases from V and 5 bases from J; the gene matches leave 2 bases unexplained. The CDR3 goes from the cysteine to the phenylalanine over 13 residues. Only CDR3 DNA remains: 39 bases, in frame from the first base. In the germline V gene, CDR1 corresponds to MNHNS and CDR2 to SASEGT. Library creation used the immunoSEQ multiplex PCR assay. What TCRdb holds here is the immuneACCESS table cut down to in-frame rearrangements. Part of the clones is not present; checked against another copy, under half of the missing clones reflect an unresolved V gene, and the others are unexplained. In this sample the table shows approximately 660,000 clones, roughly 90% of which occur a single time. 0.008% to 0.011% of the sample comes from the top ten.

This specimen comes from a study of shared T cell receptors in the human thymus (dated by TCRdb to the early 2020s). With regard to the full study: The study examined how self-reactive, shared T-cell receptor alpha chains are generated in the human thymus.

This sample was shared with a second study, whose subject was human thymus T cells. The second study also describes: Donors were immunologically healthy infants undergoing open corrective cardiac surgery for congenital heart defects in Finland. Thymus tissue was obtained as surgical resects removed during corrective cardiac surgery. V and J gene segment usage appeared biased in both thymic and peripheral blood repertoires. Highly overlapping thymic TCR repertoires among unrelated individuals were reported in the related research. The study used under 10 infant thymus samples plus four related peripheral blood samples to characterize TCR alpha and beta repertoires. Donor ages ranged from roughly 7 to 250 days, and the cohort comprised over 5 male and a couple of female infants. Thymocytes were mechanically released from the tissue and were stored as pellets of roughly 10-32 million cells at -70 degrees C. A QIAsymphony instrument was used to extract genomic DNA from frozen cell pellets. The immunoSEQ multiplex PCR assay was used to amplify the TCRB and TCRAD loci from a standardized amount of quality-controlled genomic DNA. The amplicons spanned the V(D)J region and were long enough to cover the CDR3 and allow V and J genes to be identified. The commercial immunoSEQ service was used to sequence amplicons on an Illumina platform. Primer bias and sequencing errors were corrected as previously described, and TCRAD and TCRB were defined on the basis of the IMGT database. Repertoires were analysed with immunoSEQ Analyzer 3.0 and VDJTools, covering basic statistics, V/J segment usage, diversity estimates, rarefaction and pairwise overlap. Diversity was estimated with Chao1, ChaoE, Efron-Thisted, Shannon and inverse Simpson indices, and also on datasets down-sampled to the smallest sample. Repertoire overlap used strict matching of CDR3 nucleotide sequence, V gene and J gene, with Jaccard-based multidimensional scaling clustering. On average, thymus samples gave 750,000 to 950,000 unique TCRB clonotypes, whereas blood samples gave about 84,000.

The sample taken for sequencing was thymocytes. This receptor was obtained from a boy under two years old with a congenital heart defect. Donor details come from another sample of the same person, matched by shared clones. The chain joins TRBV6-1 to TRBJ2-1; 13 bases in the junction line up with TRBD2. The CDR3 protein is CATGLAGDNEQFF. The bases are TGTGCCACCGGACTAGCGGGGGACAATGAGCAGTTCTTC.